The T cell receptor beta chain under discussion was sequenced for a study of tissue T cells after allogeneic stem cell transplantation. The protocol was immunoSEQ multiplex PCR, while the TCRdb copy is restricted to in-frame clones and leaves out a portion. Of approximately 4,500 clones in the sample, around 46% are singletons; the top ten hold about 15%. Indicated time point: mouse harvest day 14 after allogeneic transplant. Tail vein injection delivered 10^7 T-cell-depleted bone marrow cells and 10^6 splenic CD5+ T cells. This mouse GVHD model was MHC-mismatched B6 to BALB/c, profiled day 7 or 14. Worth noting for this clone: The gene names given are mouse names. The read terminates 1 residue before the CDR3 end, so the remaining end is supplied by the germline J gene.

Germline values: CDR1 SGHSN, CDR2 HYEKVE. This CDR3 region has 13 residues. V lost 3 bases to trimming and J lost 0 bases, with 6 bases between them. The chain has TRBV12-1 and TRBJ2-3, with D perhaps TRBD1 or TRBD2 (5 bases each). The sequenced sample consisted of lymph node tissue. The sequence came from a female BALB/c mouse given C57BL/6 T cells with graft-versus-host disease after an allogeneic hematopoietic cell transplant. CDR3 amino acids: CASSWDSAETLYF. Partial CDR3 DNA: TGTGCCAGCTCTTGGGACAGTGCAGAAACGCTGTAT.